A selection of T cell receptor beta chains follows, all from one sample in a study of cytomegalovirus exposure and HLA in healthy donors. The repertoire was sequenced with immunoSEQ multiplex PCR; TCRdb's copy has only in-frame clones and lacks some. The data show over 85,000 clones, roughly 83% seen once. Sequencing was carried out using PBMCs. The receptors come from a man aged 35-49 years in good health and CMV-seronegative. The CDR3 runs from the conserved cysteine through the conserved F or W. The order of the fields is D gene, clone size, J gene, V gene, CDR3 protein, CDR3 DNA. D genes are given only for firm matches. Not all rows give a size; the values are once, few, many and, for expanded clones, a class.

D: TRBD2; size: NA; J: TRBJ2-3; V: TRBV2; CDR3: CASSAGLAVDTQYF; DNA: TGTGCCAGCAGTGCGGGACTAGCAGTAGATACGCAGTATTTT
D: NA; size: NA; J: TRBJ1-2; V: TRBV5-6; CDR3: CASSLTANYGYTF; DNA: TGTGCCAGCAGCTTGACAGCTAACTATGGCTACACCTTC
D: NA; size: NA; J: TRBJ1-2; V: TRBV28; CDR3: CASSQPGGTLGYTF; DNA: TGTGCCAGCAGCCAGCCGGGAGGGACGTTAGGCTACACCTTC
D: TRBD2; size: NA; J: TRBJ2-1; V: TRBV12-5; CDR3: CASGSSGGAINEQFF; DNA: TGTGCTAGTGGCAGTAGCGGGGGGGCCATCAATGAGCAGTTCTTC
D: NA; size: NA; J: TRBJ2-2; V: TRBV11-3; CDR3: CASSSPISVTGFGELFF; DNA: TGTGCCAGCAGCTCCCCCATATCGGTTACAGGGTTCGGGGAGCTGTTTTTT
D: TRBD1; size: NA; J: TRBJ2-1; V: TRBV19; CDR3: CASTGQGVRNEQFF; DNA: TGTGCCAGCACCGGGCAGGGGGTCCGCAATGAGCAGTTCTTC
D: TRBD1; size: NA; J: TRBJ2-1; V: TRBV10-2; CDR3: CASSGLGQGVYNEQFF; DNA: TGCGCCAGCAGTGGGCTTGGACAGGGCGTCTACAATGAGCAGTTCTTC
D: TRBD1; size: NA; J: TRBJ2-3; V: TRBV12-5; CDR3: CASGPPDRVIPDTQYF; DNA: TGTGCTAGTGGTCCTCCGGACAGGGTGATCCCAGATACGCAGTATTTT
D: TRBD1; size: NA; J: TRBJ1-6; V: TRBV19; CDR3: CASSRQGLDSPLHF; DNA: TGTGCCAGTAGCCGACAGGGGCTCGATTCACCCCTCCACTTT
D: NA; size: NA; J: TRBJ1-2; V: TRBV27; CDR3: CASSLSWQAYGYTF; DNA: TGTGCCAGCAGTTTATCTTGGCAGGCCTATGGCTACACCTTC
D: NA; size: NA; J: TRBJ2-3; V: TRBV27; CDR3: CASSAVFLGTDTQYF; DNA: TGTGCCAGCAGCGCGGTGTTTCTCGGCACAGATACGCAGTATTTT
D: TRBD1; size: NA; J: TRBJ1-1; V: TRBV25-1; CDR3: CASSWGAGGTEAFF; DNA: TGTGCCAGCAGCTGGGGGGCAGGGGGTACTGAAGCTTTCTTT
D: NA; size: few; J: TRBJ1-1; V: TRBV9; CDR3: CASSVEQVTEAFF; DNA: TGTGCCAGCAGCGTCGAACAGGTGACTGAAGCTTTCTTT
D: TRBD2; size: NA; J: TRBJ2-7; V: TRBV4-2; CDR3: CASSQGPGASGGVYEQYF; DNA: TGTGCCAGCAGCCAAGGCCCCGGGGCCAGCGGGGGGGTATACGAGCAGTACTTC
D: NA; size: NA; J: TRBJ2-5; V: TRBV30; CDR3: CAWSPRGETQYF; DNA: TGTGCCTGGAGCCCCCGAGGAGAGACCCAGTACTTC
D: NA; size: NA; J: TRBJ1-3; V: TRBV13; CDR3: CASSPQPSGNTIYF; DNA: TGTGCCAGCAGCCCACAACCCTCTGGAAACACCATATATTTT
D: TRBD1; size: NA; J: TRBJ1-1; V: TRBV7-9; CDR3: CASSGGDRAVLTEAFF; DNA: TGTGCCAGCAGCGGAGGTGACAGGGCCGTTTTGACTGAAGCTTTCTTT
D: TRBD2; size: NA; J: TRBJ2-5; V: TRBV5-6; CDR3: CASSFGAGGGETQYF; DNA: TGTGCCAGCAGCTTCGGCGCGGGGGGCGGGGAGACCCAGTACTTC
D: NA; size: NA; J: TRBJ2-3; V: TRBV7-6; CDR3: CASSREGLPGTDTQYF; DNA: TGTGCCAGCAGCCGAGAGGGACTTCCAGGTACAGATACGCAGTATTTT
D: NA; size: NA; J: TRBJ1-1; V: TRBV6-1; CDR3: CASSSGRNTEAFF; DNA: TGCGCCAGCAGCTCCGGGAGGAACACTGAAGCTTTCTTT
D: NA; size: NA; J: TRBJ1-4; V: TRBV10-3; CDR3: CAISGQLQGANEKLFF; DNA: TGTGCCATCAGTGGCCAACTACAGGGTGCTAATGAAAAACTGTTTTTT
D: TRBD1; size: NA; J: TRBJ1-2; V: TRBV18; CDR3: CASSPLPDRRYGYTF; DNA: TGTGCCAGCTCACCACTACCGGACAGGCGCTATGGCTACACCTTC
D: TRBD2; size: NA; J: TRBJ2-5; V: TRBV5-6; CDR3: CASSSPGGSQETQYF; DNA: TGTGCCAGCAGCTCCCCGGGGGGGTCCCAAGAGACCCAGTACTTC
D: TRBD1; size: NA; J: TRBJ2-5; V: TRBV2; CDR3: CASSRNRGTQETQYF; DNA: TGTGCCAGCAGTCGAAACAGGGGTACCCAAGAGACCCAGTACTTC
D: NA; size: NA; J: TRBJ1-1; V: TRBV4-1; CDR3: CASRRLGTQNGFEAFF; DNA: TGCGCCAGCAGAAGACTGGGGACACAAAACGGGTTTGAAGCTTTCTTT
D: TRBD1; size: NA; J: TRBJ1-1; V: TRBV11-2; CDR3: CASSNPGQLMNTEAFF; DNA: TGTGCCAGCAGCAATCCGGGACAGCTTATGAACACTGAAGCTTTCTTT
D: NA; size: once; J: TRBJ2-7; V: TRBV27; CDR3: CASSLYGGGTYEQYF; DNA: TGTGCCAGCAGTTTATACGGGGGAGGAACCTACGAGCAGTACTTC
D: TRBD1; size: NA; J: TRBJ2-3; V: TRBV5-4; CDR3: CASRTGGRRSSTDTQYF; DNA: TGTGCCAGCAGAACAGGGGGGCGTAGGTCTAGCACAGATACGCAGTATTTT
D: TRBD1; size: NA; J: TRBJ1-1; V: TRBV4-1; CDR3: CASSQGTGGNMNTEAFF; DNA: TGCGCCAGCAGCCAGGGGACAGGGGGCAACATGAACACTGAAGCTTTCTTT
D: NA; size: once; J: TRBJ1-2; V: TRBV7-2; CDR3: CASGIGGSDGYTF; DNA: TGTGCCAGCGGAATAGGGGGTAGCGATGGCTACACCTTC
D: NA; size: once; J: TRBJ2-7; V: TRBV13; CDR3: CASSPRRDYEQYF; DNA: TGTGCCAGCAGCCCTCGTCGGGACTACGAGCAGTACTTC